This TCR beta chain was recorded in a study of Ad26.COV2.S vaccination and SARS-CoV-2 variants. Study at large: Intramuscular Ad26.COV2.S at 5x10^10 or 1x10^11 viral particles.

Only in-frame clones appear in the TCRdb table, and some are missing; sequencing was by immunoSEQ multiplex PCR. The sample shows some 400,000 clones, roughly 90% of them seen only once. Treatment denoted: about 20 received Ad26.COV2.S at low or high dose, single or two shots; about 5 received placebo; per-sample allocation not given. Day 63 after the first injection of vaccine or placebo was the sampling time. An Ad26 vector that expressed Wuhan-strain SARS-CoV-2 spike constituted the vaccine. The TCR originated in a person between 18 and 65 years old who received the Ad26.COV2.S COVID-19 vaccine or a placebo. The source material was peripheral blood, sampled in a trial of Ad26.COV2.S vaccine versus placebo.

In DNA, the CDR3 is TGTGCCAGCAGCATTCCAGGGGGCGCGGGGGGCTACGAGCAGTACTTC. The encoded protein is CASSIPGGAGGYEQYF. This rearrangement joins TRBV7-8 to TRBJ2-7, with D perhaps being TRBD1 or TRBD2 (8 bases each). Germline V gene sequence: CDR1 SGHVS, CDR2 FQNEAQ. This CDR3 region has 16 residues. Trimming took off 5 bases at V and 3 bases at J, with 20 bases between the two ends.